Presented here are 24 T cell receptor beta chains from one specimen sequenced in a study of shared clonotypes between healthy human individuals. Libraries were prepared by immunoSEQ multiplex PCR; TCRdb keeps only in-frame clonotypes and omits some of them. The sample lists more than 550,000 clones, just under 75% seen once, with approximately 1.7% in the top ten. The sample was memory CD4+ T cells sorted from blood. Subset specified: CD45RA-negative fraction. The receptor set was obtained from a woman in her 30s in good health.

V and J are TRBV7-9 and TRBJ2-7; 13 nucleotides match TRBD2. The CDR3 length is 14 residues. V dropped 5 bases and J dropped 7; count of bases not matched to a gene: 5. Germline V gene lookup returns CDR1 SEHNR and CDR2 FQNEAQ (reference sequence). CDR3 residues: CASSPEGLAGEQYF. The CDR3 DNA reads as TGTGCCAGCAGCCCAGAGGGACTAGCGGGAGAGCAGTACTTC.

This clone occurred a few times. The chain recombines TRBV7-9 with TRBJ2-2; 7 bases map to TRBD1. The CDR3 has 16 amino acids. V was clipped by 4 bases and J by 2 bases; unmatched bases: 7. The V gene's germline CDR1 is SEHNR and CDR2 FQNEAQ (reference sequence). The CDR3 DNA follows: TGTGCCAGCAGCTCCAAGGGACAGATAAACACCGGGGAGCTGTTTTTT. Translation: CASSSKGQINTGELFF.

This clone came up once. The V call is TRBV2, the J call TRBJ1-2; TRBD1 matches at 7 bases. Germline V gene lookup returns CDR1 SNHLY and CDR2 FYNNEI. The V and J ends lost 6 bases and 1 base, in that order; junction bases with no gene match: 5. The CDR3 runs to 14 residues. The CDR3 sequence: CASRSTGSNYGYTF. CDR3 nucleotide sequence: TGTGCCAGCAGATCGACAGGGAGTAACTATGGCTACACCTTC.

This chain connects TRBV5-1 to TRBJ1-2; unclear D gene. Germline assignment: CDR1 SGHRS and CDR2 YFSETQ. The germline V and J ends were trimmed by 4 bases and 5 bases, with 12 bases remaining between them. This CDR3 contains 13 residues. The CDR3 DNA reads TGCGCCAGCAGCGAATATGTGGGGTATGGCTACACCTTC. Its protein is CASSEYVGYGYTF.

The chain has TRBV2 and TRBJ2-5, with 8 bases lining up with TRBD1. CDR3 size: 14 residues. J was trimmed by 5 bases and V by 5 bases; bases with no gene match: 7. The V gene's germline CDR1 is SNHLY and CDR2 FYNNEI. This chain's CDR3 is CASSSSRQGETQYF. Written as DNA, the CDR3 is TGTGCCAGCAGTTCATCGCGACAGGGGGAGACCCAGTACTTC.

The V call is TRBV10-1, the J call TRBJ1-5; D remains unclear. This CDR3 is built from 13 residues. The V end was cut by 0 bases, the J end by 6 bases, with 6 bases between. In germline, CDR1 is WNHNN, CDR2 SYGVQD (reference sequence). The CDR3, as DNA: TGCGCCAGCAGTGAGTCGGACCGTCAGCCCCAGCATTTT. Translated: CASSESDRQPQHF.

As regards this clone: The junction does not match germline at one end; this may be a read error. V gene TRBV2 combines with J gene TRBJ1-5; D perhaps matches TRBD1 (6 bases). Germline V gene data show CDR1 as SNHLY and CDR2 as FYNNEI. The CDR3 loop spans 15 amino acids. For the CDR3, the DNA is TGTGCCAGCAGCGAAGGGGGGCGTGGGGGTCAGCCCCAGCATTTT. Protein product: CASSEGGRGGQPQHF.

About this clone itself: The sample carries other DNA sequences with the same CDR3. The CDR3 sequence: CASSLEGSPYEQYF. Here the CDR3 DNA reads TGTGCCAGCAGTTTAGAGGGATCTCCCTACGAGCAGTACTTC. The chain carries TRBV28 and TRBJ2-7; possible D gene TRBD2, 5 bases. The length of the CDR3 is 14 residues. V shed 2 bases and J shed 2 bases, with 10 bases lying between them. Germline V CDR1 and CDR2: MDHEN, SYDVKM.

The chain employs TRBV29-1 and TRBJ2-5; D is unresolved. The germline V and J ends were trimmed by 7 bases and 3 bases, with 12 bases remaining between them. Germline CDR1 is SQVTM and CDR2 is ANQGSEA. The CDR3 is 12 amino acids. The chain's CDR3 is CSAHGTEETQYF. The CDR3 nucleotides read TGCAGCGCTCATGGTACGGAAGAGACCCAGTACTTC.

J is TRBJ1-3 and V is TRBV19, with D hard to call. There are 13 residues in the CDR3. Per the germline V gene, CDR1 is LNHDA and CDR2 is SQIVND (reference sequence). Trimming shortened V by 5 bases and J by 0 bases, and 5 bases separated the two germline ends. In DNA, the CDR3 is TGTGCCAGTAGTCCAGTCTCTGGAAACACCATATATTTT. Translated: CASSPVSGNTIYF.

This rearrangement joins TRBV30 to TRBJ2-7; D gene unclear. The germline V gene encodes CDR1 GTSNPN and CDR2 SVGIG (reference sequence). With 4 bases removed from V and 4 bases from J, the gap between germline ends came to 14 bases. This CDR3 spans 13 amino acids. CDR3 nucleotides: TGTGCCTGGACTGACGGAACCGGTTACGAGCAGTACTTC. This encodes CAWTDGTGYEQYF.

This clone occurred once. V and J are TRBV28 and TRBJ1-2, with D perhaps matching TRBD1 (6 bases). CDR1 and CDR2 (germline): MDHEN, SYDVKM. The CDR3 totals 17 residues. Trimming took off 7 bases at V and 6 bases at J, with 27 bases between the two ends. DNA for the CDR3: TGTGCCAGCACCTCCCGGGTTGGGGGGGCCGGAGCTAATGGCTACACCTTC. This sequence encodes CASTSRVGGAGANGYTF.

The chain recombines TRBV5-1 with TRBJ2-1, with TRBD2 identical over 11 bases. The germline V gene encodes CDR1 SGHRS and CDR2 YFSETQ. There are 15 residues in the CDR3. Trimming removed 5 bases from V and 10 bases from J; junction bases left unmatched: 11. The CDR3, as DNA: TGCGCCAGCAGTGACTCCGCCACTAGCGGGGGAGAGCAGTTCTTC. It codes for CASSDSATSGGEQFF.

This clone was found a few times. The rearrangement joins TRBV7-9 to TRBJ2-5, with D possibly matching TRBD2 (5 bases). Germline CDR1 reads SEHNR; CDR2 reads FQNEAQ (reference sequence). The CDR3 contains 15 residues. Trimming left V 0 bases short and J 3 bases short, with 11 bases between. CDR3 sequence: CASSLAAGGKETQYF. DNA of the CDR3: TGTGCCAGCAGCTTAGCGGCAGGAGGCAAAGAGACCCAGTACTTC.

In this sample, this clone turned up many times. This CDR3 is CASSLSGHSTDTQYF. CDR3 in DNA: TGCGCCAGCAGCTTGTCGGGACACTCCACAGATACGCAGTATTTT. V usage is TRBV5-1 and J usage is TRBJ2-3, with TRBD1 as a possible D gene (6 bases). With 1 base removed from V and 2 bases from J, the gap between germline ends came to 11 bases. This CDR3 spans 15 amino acids. In germline, CDR1 is SGHRS, CDR2 YFSETQ.

This chain joins TRBV7-9 and TRBJ2-1; TRBD2 aligns across 13 bases. CDR1 SEHNR and CDR2 FQNEAQ come from the germline V gene (reference sequence). The CDR3 consists of 15 residues. Losses at the gene ends were 5 bases for V and 6 bases for J; bases not matched to a gene: 4. The CDR3 DNA is TGTGCCAGCAGCGCCAGACTAGCGGGAGGCAATGAGCAGTTCTTC. Protein sequence: CASSARLAGGNEQFF.

J is TRBJ1-5 and V is TRBV28; a possible D gene is TRBD1 (6 bases). CDR1 is MDHEN, CDR2 SYDVKM, per germline. V was shortened by 6 bases and J by 3 bases, with 21 bases between the two germline ends. The CDR3 has 17 amino acids. The CDR3: CASRIPPRTVLNQPQHF. CDR3 nucleotide sequence: TGTGCCAGCAGAATACCCCCCCGGACAGTCCTCAATCAGCCCCAGCATTTT.

J is TRBJ2-7 and V is TRBV6-6, with TRBD1 identical over 8 bases. CDR3 size: 15 residues. The J segment lost 6 bases and the V segment lost 2 bases, leaving 9 bases of the junction unmatched. From germline, CDR1 is MNHNY and CDR2 SVGAGI (reference sequence). CDR3 bases: TGTGCCAGCAGTTACAGGCAGGGGGCGAAGCGCGAGCAGTACTTC. Residues: CASSYRQGAKREQYF.

Only one count was recorded for this clone. The J gene is TRBJ2-1, the V gene TRBV4-1, with 7 bases matching TRBD2. The junction had 10 bases not matched to a gene; V was cut back by 3 bases and J by 8 bases. Germline V lookup: CDR1 MGHRA, CDR2 YSYEKL. CDR3 length equals 15 residues. For the CDR3, the DNA is TGCGCCAGCAGCCAGCCCCGAAGGGGAGGGTATGAGCAGTTCTTC. This translates into CASSQPRRGGYEQFF.

The rearrangement joins TRBV18 to TRBJ1-1; D ambiguous. Per germline, CDR1 KGHSH and CDR2 LQKENI. The CDR3 length is 15 residues. V lost 4 bases and J lost 10, with 22 bases in between. CDR3 amino acids: CASSLGRTDLTTAFF. In nucleotides, the CDR3 is TGTGCCAGCTCACTCGGTAGGACGGATCTCACTACAGCTTTCTTT.

V usage is TRBV6-6 and J usage is TRBJ1-5, with D unresolved. Germline V lookup: CDR1 MNHNY, CDR2 SVGAGI (reference sequence). V lost 2 bases and J lost 2, with 7 bases in between. The CDR3 runs 14 residues. CDR3 residues: CASSYERGNQPQHF. CDR3 nucleotide sequence: TGTGCCAGCAGTTACGAGAGGGGCAATCAGCCCCAGCATTTT.

The gene calls are TRBV7-7 and TRBJ1-2; maybe TRBD1 (5 bases). CDR1 and CDR2 (germline): SSHAT, FNYEAQ (reference sequence). Trimming stripped 5 bases from V and 6 bases from J, with 16 bases between. This CDR3 is 14 amino acids long. The CDR3 DNA reads as TGTGCCAGCAGCCCGGGGGGAAAGTGGGATGGCTACACCTTC. Encoded protein: CASSPGGKWDGYTF.

V usage is TRBV6-5 and J usage is TRBJ2-1, with 8 bases that match TRBD2. CDR1 and CDR2 (germline): MNHEY, SVGAGI. This CDR3 region has 16 residues. J lost 5 bases, V lost 2 bases, and 8 bases had no gene match. The CDR3 is CASSYTTGRGNNEQFF. The CDR3 DNA follows: TGTGCCAGCAGTTACACAACCGGGAGGGGTAACAATGAGCAGTTCTTC.

Remarks on this clone: This sample includes further DNA sequences coding for the same CDR3. The chain carries TRBV5-1 and TRBJ1-3; D not certain. The CDR3 contains 14 residues. Germline CDR1 SGHRS, CDR2 YFSETQ. The V and J ends lost 2 bases and 0 bases respectively, with 6 bases between them. The CDR3 is CASSLDNSGNTIYF. The CDR3, as DNA: TGCGCCAGCAGCTTAGACAACTCTGGAAACACCATATATTTT.